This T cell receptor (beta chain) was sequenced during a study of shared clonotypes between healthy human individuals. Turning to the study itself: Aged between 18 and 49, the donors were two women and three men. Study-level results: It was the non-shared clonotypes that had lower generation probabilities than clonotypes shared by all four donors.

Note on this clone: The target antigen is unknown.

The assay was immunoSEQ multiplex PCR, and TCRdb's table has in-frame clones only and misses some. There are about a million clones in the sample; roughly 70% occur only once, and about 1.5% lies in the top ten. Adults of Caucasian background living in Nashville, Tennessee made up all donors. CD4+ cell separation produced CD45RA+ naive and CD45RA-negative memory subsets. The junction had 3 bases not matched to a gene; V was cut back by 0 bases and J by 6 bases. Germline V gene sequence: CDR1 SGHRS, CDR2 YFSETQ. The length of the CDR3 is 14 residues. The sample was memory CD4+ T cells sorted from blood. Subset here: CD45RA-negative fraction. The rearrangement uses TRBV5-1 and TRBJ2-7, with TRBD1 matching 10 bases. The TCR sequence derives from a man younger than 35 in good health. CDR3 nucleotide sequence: TGCGCCAGCAGCTTGGTGGGACAGGGGACCGAGCAGTACTTC. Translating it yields CASSLVGQGTEQYF.